Listed below are T cell receptor beta chains from one sample, sequenced in a study of regulatory T cells in long-lasting Graves disease. TCRdb independently ran MiXCR on the multiplex PCR reads; one entry per CDR3 protein. The sample contains more than 300,000 distinct CDR3 sequences, approximately 25% of which appear only once. Sequencing used peripheral blood mononuclear cells (PBMCs), obtained when the disease was refractory, from a patient treated with antithyroid drugs. These receptors came from a woman in her thirties or forties with Graves disease. Both conserved end residues are part of each CDR3. Each record gives: D gene, CDR3 length, J gene, V gene, clone size, CDR3 DNA, CDR3 protein. The D gene is left open where the match is weak. Clone size is given for some rows only: seen once, a few or many times, or a class if the clone is expanded.

NA,11,TRBJ2-7,TRBV2,many,TGTGCCAGCAGACTAGACTACGAGCAGTACTTC,CASRLDYEQYF
NA,15,TRBJ1-5,TRBV20-1,few,TGCAGTGCAGGGGACGCCTACACGTTCAATCAGCCCCAGCATTTT,CSAGDAYTFNQPQHF
NA,13,TRBJ2-5,TRBV7-2,many,TGTGCCAGCAGCTGGTTCCGTGAAGAGACCCAGTACTTC,CASSWFREETQYF
NA,13,TRBJ2-5,TRBV6-1,NA,TGTGCCAGCAGACGGGATATAGGAGAGACCCAGTACTTC,CASRRDIGETQYF
NA,13,TRBJ2-1,TRBV30,NA,TGTGCCTGGAGTGTACTGGCTTACAATGAGCAGTTCTTC,CAWSVLAYNEQFF
NA,12,TRBJ1-2,TRBV28,NA,TGTGCCAGCAGGGAACTGAACTATGGCTACACCTTC,CASRELNYGYTF
NA,15,TRBJ2-5,TRBV24-1,many,TGTGCCACCAGTGGGGCCAGGGGATACCAAGAGACCCAGTACTTC,CATSGARGYQETQYF
NA,13,TRBJ2-2,TRBV18,few,TGTGCCAGCTCACTCCCCCCGTTTGAGGAGCTGTTTTTT,CASSLPPFEELFF
NA,11,TRBJ2-2,TRBV12-3/TRBV12-4,many,TGTGCCAGCACTCTCACCGGGGAGCTGTTTTTT,CASTLTGELFF
TRBD1,15,TRBJ2-1,TRBV7-9,NA,TGTGCCAGCAGCCATAACCGGGACAGGGGCAATGAGCAGTTCTTC,CASSHNRDRGNEQFF
NA,14,TRBJ2-3,TRBV5-1,NA,TGCGCCAGCGCCCTCGGGCAGAGCACAGATACGCAGTATTTT,CASALGQSTDTQYF
TRBD1,14,TRBJ2-7,TRBV20-1,NA,TGCAGTGCTATTGGGACAGACATTTTGTACGAGCAGTACTTC,CSAIGTDILYEQYF
NA,13,TRBJ2-2,TRBV7-2,few,TGTGCCAGCAGCTTAAATTGGGACGGGGAGCTGTTTTTT,CASSLNWDGELFF
NA,14,TRBJ1-2,TRBV27,NA,TGTGCCAGCAGTTTATCGGCAGGGTACTATGGCTACACCTTC,CASSLSAGYYGYTF
NA,14,TRBJ2-7,TRBV6-9,few,TGTGCCAGCAGTTACTCTCCCGGGGGCTACGAGCAGTACTTC,CASSYSPGGYEQYF
NA,18,TRBJ1-5,TRBV12-3/TRBV12-4,many,TGTGCCAGCAGTCCGAACAGGGCAGGAGGGTATAGCAATCAGCCCCAGCATTTT,CASSPNRAGGYSNQPQHF
TRBD2,17,TRBJ2-5,TRBV7-9,few,TGTGCCAGCAGACATTATGAGGAGCGGGAAAACCAAGAGACCCAGTACTTC,CASRHYEERENQETQYF